The following is a T cell receptor beta chain sequence with its context. Its antigen is as yet unknown. The data were taken from a study of shared clonotypes between healthy human individuals. As for the study in general: Donor ages ranged 18 to 49 years: two women, a few men. Broader study findings: Only blood was sampled, and tissue TCR repertoires likely differ from blood ones.

Terminally differentiated effector memory CD45RA+ cells were excluded by CCR7 positive selection of CD45RO-negative cells. Germline V gene lookup returns CDR1 SEHNR and CDR2 FQNEAQ (reference sequence). Trimming took off 5 bases at V and 0 bases at J, with 18 bases between the two ends. This CDR3 is 17 amino acids long. An approximately 200 ng quantity of DNA, 30,000 to 35,000 T cell genomes, went into the sorted-subset replicate PCRs. The protocol was immunoSEQ multiplex PCR, while the TCRdb copy is restricted to in-frame clones and leaves out a portion. The sample includes 1.5 million to 2.5 million clones, over 85% of them seen just once.

The specimen was naive CD8+ T cells sorted from blood. The receptor was derived from a man younger than 30 in good health. The chain is built from TRBV7-9 and TRBJ2-3; tentative D call: TRBD2 (5 bases). CDR3 amino acids: CASSPPWPGTSTDTQYF. For the CDR3, the DNA is TGTGCCAGCAGCCCCCCTTGGCCGGGAACTAGCACAGATACGCAGTATTTT.